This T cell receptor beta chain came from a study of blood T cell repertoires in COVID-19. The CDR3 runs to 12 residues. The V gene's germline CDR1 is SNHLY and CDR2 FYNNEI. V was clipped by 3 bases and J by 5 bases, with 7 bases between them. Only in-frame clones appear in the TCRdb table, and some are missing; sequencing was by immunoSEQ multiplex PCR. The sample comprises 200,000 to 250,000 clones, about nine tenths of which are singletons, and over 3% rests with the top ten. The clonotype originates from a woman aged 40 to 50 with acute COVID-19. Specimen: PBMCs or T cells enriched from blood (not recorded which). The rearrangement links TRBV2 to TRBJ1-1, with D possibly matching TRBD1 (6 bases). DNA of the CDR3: TGTGCCAGCAGTGACAGGGGTACTGAAGCTTTCTTT. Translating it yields CASSDRGTEAFF.